The 10 T cell receptor beta chains in this list originate from one sample, sequenced in a study of T cells after yellow fever vaccination. TCRdb re-called the 5' RACE reads with MiXCR, one entry per CDR3 protein. The data show about 580,000 distinct CDR3 sequences, with roughly a sixth seen just once and 15% to 20% held by the top ten. Sample: PBMCs, taken more than 4 days after the first yellow fever vaccination. The receptors come from a man aged 18 to 29 who received the YFV17D yellow fever vaccine.

This clonotype came up many times. CDR3 DNA: TGCGCCAGCAGCCAAGAAGGGAGTTGGCAGGGGAGATCTAATGAAATTAATTCACCCCTCCACTTT. Amino acid sequence: CASSQEGSWQGRSNEINSPLHF. The gene calls are TRBV4-1 and TRBJ1-6; D might be TRBD1 (6 bases). CDR1 is MGHRA, CDR2 YSYEKL, per germline. The CDR3 runs to 22 residues. Trimming left V 0 bases short and J 6 bases short, with 30 bases between.

This clonotype occurred a few times. This chain joins TRBV10-3 and TRBJ1-2; 10 bases are a match to TRBD1. The length of the CDR3 is 16 residues. V shed 9 bases and J 2 bases; nucleotides not matched to a gene: 12. The V gene's germline CDR1 is ENHRY and CDR2 SYGVKD. The CDR3 DNA reads TGTGCCATAACCGGGACAGGGGACCTTCTGAACTATGGCTACACCTTC. This gives the protein CAITGTGDLLNYGYTF.

This clonotype was seen ten or more times. The V and J genes are TRBV7-3 and TRBJ2-1, with a tentative D call TRBD2 (5 bases). Trimming stripped 5 bases from V and 8 bases from J, with 13 bases between. CDR1 and CDR2 (germline): SGHTA, FQGTGA. The CDR3 covers 13 residues. The CDR3 DNA sequence: TGTGCCAGCAGCCCGAGCCCGGAGGATGAGCAGTTCTTC. This encodes CASSPSPEDEQFF.

This clonotype was picked up a small number of times. J is TRBJ2-2 and V is TRBV12-3 or TRBV12-4; no firm D call. CDR3 length equals 15 residues. V was cut by 3 bases and J by 5 bases, with 13 bases left in between. Written as DNA, the CDR3 is TGTGCCAGCAGTTTCTCTTCCTGGAATACCGGGGAGCTGTTTTTT. Its protein is CASSFSSWNTGELFF.

This clonotype was counted at least ten times. The junction differs from germline at one of its ends, possibly a read error. The genes are TRBV18 and TRBJ2-2, with 7 bases aligning to TRBD1. This CDR3 is 15 amino acids long. Germline CDR1 reads KGHSH; CDR2 reads LQKENI. CDR3 sequence reads: CASSSPGQNSGELFF. The CDR3, as DNA: TGTGCCAGCTCATCCCCGGGACAGAACTCCGGGGAGCTGTTTTTT.

The chain is built from TRBV5-1 and TRBJ2-7; D remains unclear. V dropped 4 bases and J dropped 6 bases, with 17 bases sitting between them. Germline CDR1 is SGHRS and CDR2 is YFSETQ. The CDR3 spans 14 residues. CDR3 in amino acids: CASSEYVSTCEQYF. The CDR3 region has the DNA TGCGCCAGCAGCGAGTACGTCTCTACCTGCGAGCAGTACTTC.

At least ten counts were recorded for this clonotype. The V call is TRBV6-2 or TRBV6-3, the J call TRBJ1-1; D unclear. Germline lookup yields CDR1 MNHEY and CDR2 SVGEGT. V gave up 8 bases and J gave up 0 bases, with 13 bases separating them. There are 14 residues in the CDR3. The CDR3 loop reads CASLRRLMNTEAFF. In DNA form, the CDR3 reads TGTGCCAGCCTACGCCGGCTTATGAACACTGAAGCTTTCTTT.

Comment on this clonotype: Possible read error: a much larger clone is one base away. The CDR3 is CASSLALRGGETQYF. The CDR3 coding sequence is TGTGCCAGCAGCTTAGCTCTAAGGGGGGGAGAGACCCAGTACTTC. The chain uses TRBV7-2 and TRBJ2-5; perhaps TRBD2 as D (7 bases). Germline V gives CDR1 SGHTA, CDR2 FQGNSA. The V end was cut by 0 bases, the J end by 4 bases, with 12 bases between. This CDR3 region has 15 residues.

The chain carries TRBV4-3 and TRBJ2-2; TRBD1 matches at 7 bases. Germline loops: CDR1 LGHNA, CDR2 YSLEER. The J segment lost 0 bases and the V segment lost 4 bases, leaving 14 bases of the junction unmatched. This CDR3 contains 19 residues. DNA for the CDR3: TGCGCCAGCAGCCCCGGGACAGAATATCATTACGCGAACACCGGGGAGCTGTTTTTT. This sequence encodes CASSPGTEYHYANTGELFF.

This clonotype was seen more than once but under ten times. The junction does not match germline at one end; this may be a read error. The V call is TRBV2, the J call TRBJ1-2, with D unresolved. The CDR3 covers 12 residues. The germline gives CDR1 SNHLY, CDR2 FYNNEI. The CDR3 nucleotides are TGTGCCAGCATTGAAGTTAACTATGGCTACACCTTC. This translates into CASIEVNYGYTF.